This T cell receptor (beta chain) was captured by sequencing in a study of cytomegalovirus exposure and HLA in healthy donors. The germline gives CDR1 LNHDA, CDR2 SQIVND (reference sequence). Trimming cost V 3 bases and J 8 bases, with 17 bases left between them. This CDR3 region has 15 residues. The study's findings and limits: The classifier reportedly diagnosed cytomegalovirus status with high specificity and sensitivity.

Only in-frame clones appear in the TCRdb table, and some are missing; sequencing was by immunoSEQ multiplex PCR. The sample includes a few hundred thousand clones, around 90% of them seen just once. Of note for this clone: Its specificity is not known.

V is TRBV19 and J is TRBJ2-1; possibly TRBD2 for D (6 bases). This TCR came from a woman younger than 30 in good health and CMV-seronegative. The sequenced sample consisted of PBMCs. CDR3 region: CASSIAWGVGDEQFF. The CDR3, as DNA: TGTGCCAGTAGTATCGCCTGGGGGGTAGGCGATGAGCAGTTCTTC. The full variable domain, in which reference TRBV19 and TRBJ2-1 provide the parts outside the CDR3, is DGGITQSPKYLFRKEGQNVTLSCEQNLNHDAMYWYRQDPGQGLRLIYYSQIVNDFQKGDIAEGYSVSREKKESFPLTVTSAQKNPTAFYLCASSIAWGVGDEQFFGPGTRLTVL.